The 9 T cell receptor beta chains in this list originate from one sample, sequenced in a study of blood T cell repertoires in COVID-19. Sequenced by immunoSEQ multiplex PCR; TCRdb stores in-frame clones only, minus some. The sample shows 93,000 or so clones, roughly 90% of them seen only once. Input material: peripheral blood. The receptors were sampled from a woman aged 55 to 70 with acute or convalescent COVID-19.

The J gene is TRBJ2-1, the V gene TRBV7-8; D possibly corresponds to TRBD2 (6 bases). The V end lost 6 bases, the J end lost 1 base, and 10 bases lay between the germline ends. Germline CDR1 SGHVS, CDR2 FQNEAQ. The CDR3 spans 14 residues. CDR3 nucleotides: TGTGCCAGCAGTACCGGGAGTTCCTACAATGAGCAGTTCTTC. Its translation: CASSTGSSYNEQFF.

This clone was observed a handful of times. The chain joins TRBV21-1 to TRBJ2-7; the table calls TRBD1, which could not be checked here. TRBV21-1 is flagged as a pseudogene. This CDR3 spans 16 amino acids. CDR3 nucleotide sequence: TGTGCCAGCAGCAAAGCCGATACCGGGACAGGGAACGAGCAGTACTTC. Translating it yields CASSKADTGTGNEQYF.

The chain joins TRBV27 to TRBJ2-3, with a tentative D call TRBD1 (6 bases). Looked up from germline, CDR1 is MNHEY and CDR2 is SMNVEV (reference sequence). The CDR3 is 17 residues long. V lost 1 base and J 0 bases, leaving 14 bases between the germline ends. This CDR3 is CASSLFPTGPSTDTQYF. The CDR3 nucleotides are TGTGCCAGCAGTTTATTTCCAACAGGGCCTAGCACAGATACGCAGTATTTT.

The chain joins TRBV7-9 to TRBJ2-5, with no clear D. V lost 2 bases, J lost 4 bases, and 5 bases lay in between. The CDR3 loop spans 12 amino acids. Germline V gene lookup returns CDR1 SEHNR and CDR2 FQNEAQ (reference sequence). CDR3: CASSLWAETQYF. CDR3 in DNA: TGTGCCAGCAGCTTATGGGCAGAGACCCAGTACTTC.

This CDR3 is CASSLRPTNTGELFF. DNA of the CDR3: TGTGCCAGCAGCTTGCGTCCTACGAACACCGGGGAGCTGTTTTTT. The chain is built from TRBV5-4 and TRBJ2-2; D not resolved. V gave up 1 base and J gave up 0 bases, with 7 bases separating them. The germline V gene has CDR1 SGHNT and CDR2 YYREEE (reference sequence). CDR3 size: 15 residues.

The rearrangement uses TRBV7-8 and TRBJ1-1, with D tentatively TRBD1 (5 bases). The V gene lost 8 bases and the J gene lost 5 bases, with 15 bases spanning the gap. The germline V gene encodes CDR1 SGHVS and CDR2 FQNEAQ. The CDR3 sequence is 13 residues long. The DNA for the CDR3 is TGTGCCAGCGGGGCCAGGGTCAATACTGAAGCTTTCTTT. Encoded protein: CASGARVNTEAFF. Combining the CDR3 with reference TRBV7-8 and TRBJ1-1 gives the whole variable domain GAGVSQSPRYKVAKRGQDVALRCDPISGHVSLFWYQQALGQGPEFLTYFQNEAQLDKSGLPSDRFFAERPEGSVSTLKIQRTQQEDSAVYLCASGARVNTEAFFGQGTRLTVV.

This chain links TRBV19 with TRBJ2-3, with TRBD2 matching over 12 bases. V was clipped by 6 bases and J by 2 bases; unmatched bases: 6. The CDR3 consists of 16 residues. CDR1 LNHDA and CDR2 SQIVND come from the germline V gene (reference sequence). CDR3 in amino acids: CASSAGTSGPTDTQYF. The CDR3 nucleotides are TGTGCCAGTAGCGCCGGGACTAGCGGGCCCACAGATACGCAGTATTTT.

J is TRBJ1-1 and V is TRBV24-1; 7 nucleotides align to TRBD1. The V gene end was trimmed by 9 bases and the J gene end by 5 bases; junction bases not matched to a gene: 8. Germline loops: CDR1 KGHDR, CDR2 SFDVKD. The CDR3 is made up of 13 amino acids. CDR3 nucleotides: TGTGCCACCCAGGGGGGACTGGAGACTGAAGCTTTCTTT. Translating gives CATQGGLETEAFF.

The CDR3 spells CASSPTPGLRLGDGYTF. CDR3 in DNA: TGTGCCAGTAGTCCCACCCCGGGACTTCGATTGGGGGATGGCTACACCTTC. V and J are TRBV19 and TRBJ1-2; D is perhaps TRBD1 (5 bases). This CDR3 comprises 17 residues. V dropped 5 bases and J dropped 6 bases, with 25 bases sitting between them. Germline V lookup: CDR1 LNHDA, CDR2 SQIVND (reference sequence).